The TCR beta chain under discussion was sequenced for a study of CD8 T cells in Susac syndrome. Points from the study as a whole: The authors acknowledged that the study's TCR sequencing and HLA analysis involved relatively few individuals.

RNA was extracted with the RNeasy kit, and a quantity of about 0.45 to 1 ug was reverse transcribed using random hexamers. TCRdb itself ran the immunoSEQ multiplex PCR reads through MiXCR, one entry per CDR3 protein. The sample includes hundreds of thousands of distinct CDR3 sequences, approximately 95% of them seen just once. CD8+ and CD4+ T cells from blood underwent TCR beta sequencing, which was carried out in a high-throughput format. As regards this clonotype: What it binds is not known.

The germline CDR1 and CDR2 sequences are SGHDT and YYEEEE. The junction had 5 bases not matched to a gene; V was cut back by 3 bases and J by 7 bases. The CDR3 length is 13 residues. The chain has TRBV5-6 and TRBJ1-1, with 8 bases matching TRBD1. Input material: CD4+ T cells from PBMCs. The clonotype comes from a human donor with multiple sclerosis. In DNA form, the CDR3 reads TGTGCCAGCAGCTCAGGGACAGGAATTGAAGCTTTCTTT. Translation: CASSSGTGIEAFF.